This T cell receptor (beta chain) was found in a study of OX40 agonist ivuxolimab in advanced cancers. Whole-study context: At just under 85% male, the cohort had a mean age of around 56 years, ranging from about 20 to 80. People who had prior anti-PD-1, anti-PD-L1 or anti-CTLA-4 therapy could take part, and around 40% had some.

This CDR3 has 15 residues. V lost 6 bases, J lost 5 bases, and 3 bases stayed unmatched. Germline V gives CDR1 LNHDA, CDR2 SQIVND (reference sequence). Whole-study findings and limits: Circulating CD4+ and CD8+ T cells showed clonal expansion by week 6 at 0.1 to 3.0 mg/kg. No determination was made of the antigen specificity of the expanded peripheral T cells.

The repertoire was sequenced with immunoSEQ multiplex PCR; TCRdb's copy has only in-frame clones and lacks some. The sample carries under 70,000 clones, about 86% recorded once. On this clone itself: Its antigen is undetermined.

This clonotype originated in an adult with an advanced solid tumor such as melanoma, head and neck, liver or kidney cancer. V is TRBV19 and J is TRBJ2-1; 14 bases map to TRBD2. This specimen was CD4+ or CD8+ T cells sorted from blood, taken in a trial of the OX40 agonist ivuxolimab. CDR3 sequence reads: CASSRTSGGHNEQFF. The CDR3 DNA reads TGTGCCAGTAGCCGGACTAGCGGGGGGCACAATGAGCAGTTCTTC.